The 30 T cell receptor beta chains below come from one sample, sequenced in a study of blood T cell repertoires in COVID-19. Produced via immunoSEQ multiplex PCR; TCRdb's table is partial and in-frame only. The table has about 200,000 clones, 86% seen once. The source material was PBMCs or T cells enriched from blood (not recorded which). Source of these receptors: a man aged 35 to 55 with acute COVID-19.

The J gene is TRBJ1-1, the V gene TRBV18; TRBD1 matches at 7 bases. V shed 6 bases, J shed 2 bases, and the junction held 6 bases outside the gene matches. CDR3 length: 14 amino acids. Germline V gene data show CDR1 as KGHSH and CDR2 as LQKENI. CDR3 nucleotide sequence: TGTGCCAGCTCCCCGGGACAGTTCAACACTGAAGCTTTCTTT. Protein product: CASSPGQFNTEAFF.

V usage is TRBV30 and J usage is TRBJ2-7, with D perhaps matching TRBD1 (5 bases). Germline-derived CDR1 and CDR2 are GTSNPN and SVGIG (reference sequence). CDR3 length equals 14 residues. The V end was cut by 2 bases, the J end by 3 bases, with 14 bases between. CDR3 nucleotide sequence: TGTGCCTGGAGTCCGGCCCAGGGTCGCTACGAGCAGTACTTC. Protein sequence: CAWSPAQGRYEQYF.

The chain has TRBV18 and TRBJ2-1; 7 nucleotides agree with TRBD2. This CDR3 region has 12 residues. The ends lost 5 bases at V and 12 bases at J; junction bases unmatched: 7. CDR1 and CDR2 from the germline V gene are KGHSH and LQKENI. DNA of the CDR3: TGTGCCAGCTCAGAAGGACTAGGCGCGCAGTTCTTC. Protein sequence: CASSEGLGAQFF.

V and J are TRBV11-3 and TRBJ1-1, with D hard to call. The V end lost 4 bases, the J end lost 5 bases, and 11 bases lay between the germline ends. The CDR3 sequence is 13 residues long. Germline lookup yields CDR1 SGHNT and CDR2 YENEEA. The CDR3 DNA follows: TGTGCCAGCAGCTCGACTTGGAGGACTGAAGCTTTCTTT. It codes for CASSSTWRTEAFF.

The chain employs TRBV19 and TRBJ1-6, with D unresolved. Germline V gene sequence: CDR1 LNHDA, CDR2 SQIVND (reference sequence). The germline V and J ends were trimmed by 5 bases and 9 bases, with 11 bases remaining between them. The CDR3 has 13 amino acids. In DNA, the CDR3 is TGTGCCAGTAGTCCGGGGTTGACTTCACCCCTCCACTTT. It specifies CASSPGLTSPLHF.

The J gene is TRBJ2-1, the V gene TRBV19; 7 nucleotides agree with TRBD2. The V and J ends lost 6 bases and 6 bases, in that order; junction bases with no gene match: 8. The CDR3 sequence is 14 residues long. Per germline, CDR1 LNHDA and CDR2 SQIVND (reference sequence). The CDR3 sequence is CASRGRERSNEQFF. The CDR3 region has the DNA TGTGCCAGTAGGGGGCGGGAGCGGAGCAATGAGCAGTTCTTC.

Comment on this clone: The conserved phenylalanine or tryptophan normally closing the CDR3 is absent here, so this likely arose from a read error. No DNA is shown, since the ends of the CDR3 on it are uncertain; the CDR3 is the one TCRdb lists. The chain has TRBV20-1 and TRBJ1-1; the table gives TRBD1 as D, unverified against the DNA. Germline-derived CDR1 and CDR2 are DFQATT and SNEGSKA (reference sequence). The CDR3 adds up to 11 amino acids, both ends counted. The CDR3 protein is CSAWTGEGVWI.

Concerning this clone: The junction does not match germline at one end; this may be a read error. The chain has TRBV6-5 and TRBJ1-6, with 9 bases lining up with TRBD1. The CDR3 covers 16 residues. Germline V CDR1 and CDR2: MNHEY, SVGAGI. CDR3 sequence (DNA): TGTGCCAGCAGTAACTCCGGGACAGGGTCGATAAAGGCCCTCCACTTT. Translated, it gives CASSNSGTGSIKALHF.

V usage is TRBV11-2 and J usage is TRBJ2-5; D possibly corresponds to TRBD2 (5 bases). CDR1 and CDR2 (germline): SGHAT, FQNNGV. Trimming removed 0 bases at V and 6 bases at J, with 14 bases between. CDR3 size: 15 residues. CDR3 sequence (DNA): TGTGCCAGCAGCTTAGATCATTTTTACGGGAAGACCCAGTACTTC. Its protein is CASSLDHFYGKTQYF.

The chain couples TRBV7-2 to TRBJ2-7; TRBD1 aligns across 7 bases. J lost 5 bases, V lost 1 base, and 8 bases had no gene match. CDR3 length equals 15 residues. Germline CDR1 is SGHTA and CDR2 is FQGNSA. As DNA, the CDR3 is TGTGCCAGCAGCTTAGTAGGGGGCCTCTCGGACGAGCAGTACTTC. Encoded protein: CASSLVGGLSDEQYF. Supplemented by reference TRBV7-2 and TRBJ2-7, the full variable domain reads GAGVSQSPSNKVTEKGKDVELRCDPISGHTALYWYRQSLGQGLEFLIYFQGNSAPDKSGLPSDRFSAERTGGSVSTLTIQRTQQEDSAVYLCASSLVGGLSDEQYFGPGTRLTVT.

The chain carries TRBV5-1 and TRBJ1-2, with D possibly matching TRBD1 (6 bases). CDR3 length: 15 residues. Germline V gene lookup returns CDR1 SGHRS and CDR2 YFSETQ. The V and J ends lost 4 bases and 1 base respectively, with 14 bases between them. In DNA, the CDR3 is TGCGCCAGCAGCCTCAACAGGGAACTTAACTATGGCTACACCTTC. Its protein product is CASSLNRELNYGYTF.

The chain employs TRBV10-1 and TRBJ2-5; tentatively, D is TRBD2 (5 bases). This CDR3 is 13 amino acids long. Germline V gene lookup returns CDR1 WNHNN and CDR2 SYGVQD (reference sequence). V lost 3 bases, J lost 2 bases, and 7 bases lay in between. CDR3 coding DNA: TGCGCCAGCAGTGATGGCGGGCAAGAGACCCAGTACTTC. Translation gives CASSDGGQETQYF.

The chain recombines TRBV28 with TRBJ2-1; 8 positions agree with TRBD2. The germline gives CDR1 MDHEN, CDR2 SYDVKM. This CDR3 has 15 amino acids. Germline trimming cut 4 bases from V and 6 bases from J; bases unmatched to any gene: 8. In DNA form, the CDR3 reads TGTGCCAGCAGTTCCCCCTTAGCGGGGTTCAATGAGCAGTTCTTC. This translates into CASSSPLAGFNEQFF.

The chain links TRBV5-1 to TRBJ2-7; D is perhaps TRBD2 (6 bases). Looked up from germline, CDR1 is SGHRS and CDR2 is YFSETQ. The CDR3 has 13 residues. V lost 8 bases and J lost 5, with 17 bases in between. CDR3 nucleotides: TGCGCCAGTACTGGAGGGTCTGGCGACGAGCAGTACTTC. Translated: CASTGGSGDEQYF.

The chain is built from TRBV5-1 and TRBJ1-1; the match to TRBD1 covers 9 bases. This CDR3 is 13 amino acids long. With 9 bases clipped from V and 3 bases from J, the junction kept 6 bases outside the gene matches. Germline V gene data show CDR1 as SGHRS and CDR2 as YFSETQ. The CDR3 DNA follows: TGCGCCACCTCACAGGGGGCCGACACTGAAGCTTTCTTT. Translation: CATSQGADTEAFF.

This clone was seen only once. At one boundary the junction diverges from the germline segment, which might be a read error. The V gene is TRBV20-1, the J gene TRBJ2-1; D possibly corresponds to TRBD1 (6 bases). This CDR3 has 11 residues. Germline lookup yields CDR1 DFQATT and CDR2 SNEGSKA (reference sequence). The CDR3 DNA reads TGCAGTGCTAGAGAAATGTCAGGGGCCCTCTTC. This encodes CSAREMSGALF.

The chain is built from TRBV24-1 and TRBJ1-2; D possibly corresponds to TRBD1 (5 bases). CDR1 and CDR2 from the germline V gene are KGHDR and SFDVKD. This CDR3 contains 12 residues. V lost 4 bases and J 4 bases, leaving 6 bases between the germline ends. CDR3 residues: CATSEGGYGYTF. The CDR3 DNA reads TGTGCCACCAGTGAGGGGGGCTATGGCTACACCTTC.

V gene TRBV7-9 combines with J gene TRBJ1-1; D not certain. Germline assignment: CDR1 SEHNR and CDR2 FQNEAQ (reference sequence). The CDR3 extends over 13 amino acids. V lost 1 base, J lost 7 bases, and 10 bases lay in between. The CDR3 here is CASSLVAGSEAFF. The CDR3 region has the DNA TGTGCCAGCAGCTTAGTAGCGGGGAGTGAAGCTTTCTTT.

The rearrangement links TRBV29-1 to TRBJ2-2; TRBD1 agrees at 8 bases. CDR1 and CDR2 from the germline V gene are SQVTM and ANQGSEA. Trimming at V came to 5 bases and at J to 7 bases, leaving 9 bases not matched to a gene. This CDR3 is 14 amino acids long. The CDR3 sequence is CSVILDRVDGELFF. The CDR3 DNA follows: TGCAGCGTTATCTTGGACAGGGTAGACGGGGAGCTGTTTTTT.

In its sample, this clone was seen once. Written as DNA, the CDR3 is TGTGCCAGCAGCTTAACCGGGACAGGAAATTTCGAGGGTCAGCCCCAGCATTTT. Protein: CASSLTGTGNFEGQPQHF. The J gene is TRBJ1-5, the V gene TRBV7-9; 8 bases are shared with TRBD1. CDR1 and CDR2 from the germline V gene are SEHNR and FQNEAQ (reference sequence). Trimming took 2 bases from V and 6 from J; bases not matched to a gene: 15. The CDR3 totals 18 residues.

In nucleotides, the CDR3 is TGTGCCAGCAGCGCTAGCGGGAGAGGCGAGCAGTACTTC. It is translated as CASSASGRGEQYF. The genes are TRBV27 and TRBJ2-7; TRBD2 matches at 10 bases. This CDR3 contains 13 residues. CDR1 and CDR2 (germline): MNHEY, SMNVEV (reference sequence). Trimming removed 6 bases from V and 6 bases from J; junction bases left unmatched: 5.

This rearrangement joins TRBV27 to TRBJ2-3; 8 bases agree with TRBD2. The CDR3 is made up of 15 amino acids. Germline trimming cut 4 bases from V and 2 bases from J; bases unmatched to any gene: 5. The germline gives CDR1 MNHEY, CDR2 SMNVEV (reference sequence). The DNA for the CDR3 is TGTGCCAGCAGTTACGGGAGGGCGAACACAGATACGCAGTATTTT. It translates to CASSYGRANTDTQYF.

The CDR3 sequence is CASSVKGGAETQYF. CDR3 in DNA: TGTGCCAGCAGCGTCAAAGGGGGCGCGGAGACCCAGTACTTC. The chain recombines TRBV7-8 with TRBJ2-5, with 7 positions matching TRBD1. The CDR3 runs to 14 residues. CDR1 is SGHVS and CDR2 is FQNEAQ in the germline V gene. The V gene end was trimmed by 5 bases and the J gene end by 5 bases; junction bases not matched to a gene: 8. The entire variable domain, with the rest obtained from reference TRBV7-8 and TRBJ2-5, is as follows: GAGVSQSPRYKVAKRGQDVALRCDPISGHVSLFWYQQALGQGPEFLTYFQNEAQLDKSGLPSDRFFAERPEGSVSTLKIQRTQQEDSAVYLCASSVKGGAETQYFGPGTRLLVL.

The V and J genes are TRBV28 and TRBJ2-1, with 13 positions matching TRBD2. The CDR3 covers 15 residues. V lost 4 bases to trimming and J lost 3 bases; unmatched junction nucleotides: 0. Germline lookup yields CDR1 MDHEN and CDR2 SYDVKM. This CDR3 is CASSWTSGGYNEQFF. The CDR3 DNA reads as TGTGCCAGCAGTTGGACTAGCGGGGGCTACAATGAGCAGTTCTTC.

The DNA for the CDR3 is TGTGCCAGCCGAATACCGGGACAGGGGTTCTCGAGGGCTTTCTTT. Translation: CASRIPGQGFSRAFF. The gene calls are TRBV11-2 and TRBJ1-1, with 10 bases lining up with TRBD1. Germline CDR1 SGHAT, CDR2 FQNNGV. J lost 11 bases, V lost 8 bases, and 17 bases had no gene match. The CDR3 is 15 residues long.

The J gene is TRBJ1-6, the V gene TRBV7-2; no clear D. The CDR3 is made up of 13 amino acids. The V and J ends lost 4 bases and 7 bases respectively, with 8 bases between them. Germline CDR1 SGHTA, CDR2 FQGNSA. CDR3 sequence (DNA): TGTGCCAGCAGCTCGCACGGGAATTCACCCCTCCACTTT. This sequence encodes CASSSHGNSPLHF.

The V and J genes are TRBV11-2 and TRBJ1-4; D ambiguous. This CDR3 comprises 15 residues. Germline lookup yields CDR1 SGHAT and CDR2 FQNNGV. Trimming took 4 bases from V and 8 from J, leaving 17 bases between them. DNA of the CDR3: TGTGCCAGCAGCTCACGGGTCTTCTCAGCGGAAAAACTGTTTTTT. Encoded protein: CASSSRVFSAEKLFF.

The J gene is TRBJ2-1, the V gene TRBV11-2, with TRBD2 matching over 8 bases. Germline V gene sequence: CDR1 SGHAT, CDR2 FQNNGV. V lost 5 bases and J lost 10; bases outside the gene matches: 10. The CDR3 totals 14 residues. The CDR3 protein is CASSPTLSGVEQFF. CDR3 in DNA: TGTGCCAGCAGCCCCACCCTTAGCGGGGTCGAGCAGTTCTTC.

This chain links TRBV18 with TRBJ2-2; 10 nucleotides match TRBD2. Germline loops: CDR1 KGHSH, CDR2 LQKENI. The CDR3 has 16 amino acids. V was pared by 2 bases and J by 4 bases, with 4 bases of the junction left unmatched. The CDR3 coding sequence is TGTGCCAGCTCACCAGCTAGCGGGAGCTTCACCGGGGAGCTGTTTTTT. Its protein product is CASSPASGSFTGELFF.

The rearrangement links TRBV28 to TRBJ1-1; D remains unclear. The CDR3 sequence is 12 residues long. Germline V CDR1 and CDR2: MDHEN, SYDVKM. The ends were cut back, 6 bases at V and 10 bases at J, with 15 bases in the middle. This CDR3 reads CASSYLPGLAFF. The CDR3 nucleotides read TGTGCCAGCAGCTATTTACCGGGTCTAGCTTTCTTT.